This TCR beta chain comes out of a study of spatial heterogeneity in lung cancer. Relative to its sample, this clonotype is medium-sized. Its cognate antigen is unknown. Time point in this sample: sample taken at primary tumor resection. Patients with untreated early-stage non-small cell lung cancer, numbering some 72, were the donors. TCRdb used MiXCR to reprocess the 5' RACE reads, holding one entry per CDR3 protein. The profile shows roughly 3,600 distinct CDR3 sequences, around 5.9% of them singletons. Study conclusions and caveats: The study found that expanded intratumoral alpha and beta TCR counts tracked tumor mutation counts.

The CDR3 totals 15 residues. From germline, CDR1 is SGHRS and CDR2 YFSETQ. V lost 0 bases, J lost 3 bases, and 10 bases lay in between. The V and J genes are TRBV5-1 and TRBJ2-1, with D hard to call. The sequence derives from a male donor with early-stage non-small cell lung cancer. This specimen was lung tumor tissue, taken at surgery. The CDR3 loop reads CASSLVSEIYNEQFF. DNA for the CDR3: TGCGCCAGCAGCTTGGTTTCAGAGATCTACAATGAGCAGTTCTTC.